Listed below are T cell receptor beta chains from one sample, sequenced in a study of cytomegalovirus exposure and HLA in healthy donors. Measured with immunoSEQ multiplex PCR; TCRdb has only the in-frame clones, and not every one. The sample carries 83,000 or so clones, about four fifths recorded once. Sequenced: PBMCs. The source is a woman younger than 45 in good health and CMV-seronegative. Each CDR3 is given with its conserved first and last residue. The D gene is left open where the match is weak. Not every row has a clone size; where given, it reads once, few, many or a size class.

D gene: NA
V gene: TRBV2
clone size: NA
J gene: TRBJ2-5
CDR3 DNA: TGTGCCAGCCGCAGAAGTCCCACGCAAGAGACCCAGTACTTC
CDR3 protein: CASRRSPTQETQYF

D gene: NA
V gene: TRBV9
clone size: NA
J gene: TRBJ1-1
CDR3 DNA: TGTGCCAGCAGCGTAGCGGGGGGTGGTGAAGCTTTCTTT
CDR3 protein: CASSVAGGGEAFF

D gene: NA
V gene: TRBV25-1
clone size: NA
J gene: TRBJ1-4
CDR3 DNA: TGTGCCAGCAGTGAATCGGGGGAGACTAATGAAAAACTGTTTTTT
CDR3 protein: CASSESGETNEKLFF

D gene: NA
V gene: TRBV19
clone size: NA
J gene: TRBJ1-3
CDR3 DNA: TGTGCCAGTAGTACAGGGATCGGCACTGGAAACACCATATATTTT
CDR3 protein: CASSTGIGTGNTIYF

D gene: TRBD1
V gene: TRBV29-1
clone size: once
J gene: TRBJ2-1
CDR3 DNA: TGCAGCGTCTACAGGACAGGGGGCGCAAGGACCAATGAGCAGTTCTTC
CDR3 protein: CSVYRTGGARTNEQFF

D gene: NA
V gene: TRBV2
clone size: NA
J gene: TRBJ2-5
CDR3 DNA: TGTGCCAGCAGATATGGGTACGCTCGAGGTGGGGAGACCCAGTACTTC
CDR3 protein: CASRYGYARGGETQYF

D gene: TRBD2
V gene: TRBV9
clone size: NA
J gene: TRBJ2-3
CDR3 DNA: TGTGCCGGGGGGGGGACTAGCGGGACCACAGATACGCAGTATTTT
CDR3 protein: CAGGGTSGTTDTQYF

D gene: TRBD1
V gene: TRBV13
clone size: NA
J gene: TRBJ1-3
CDR3 DNA: TGTGCCAGCAGCTTAAGTCTGGACAGGGCCAACTCTGGAAACACCATATATTTT
CDR3 protein: CASSLSLDRANSGNTIYF

D gene: NA
V gene: TRBV9
clone size: NA
J gene: TRBJ2-1
CDR3 DNA: TGTGCCAGCAGCGTAGTAGGGGCCAATGAGCAGTTCTTC
CDR3 protein: CASSVVGANEQFF

D gene: NA
V gene: TRBV7-2
clone size: NA
J gene: TRBJ1-2
CDR3 DNA: TGTGCCAGCAGCCCAAGGGAGGGGACCTATGGCTACACCTTC
CDR3 protein: CASSPREGTYGYTF

D gene: TRBD2
V gene: TRBV5-1
clone size: NA
J gene: TRBJ2-1
CDR3 DNA: TGCGCCAGCAGCTTCCATAGCGGGAGGAAATACAATGAGCAGTTCTTC
CDR3 protein: CASSFHSGRKYNEQFF

D gene: TRBD2
V gene: TRBV6-6
clone size: NA
J gene: TRBJ2-7
CDR3 DNA: TGTGCCAGCAGTTACAGCCTAGCGGCCTCCTACGAGCAGTACTTC
CDR3 protein: CASSYSLAASYEQYF

D gene: TRBD2
V gene: TRBV7-3
clone size: NA
J gene: TRBJ2-1
CDR3 DNA: TGTGCCAGCAGCGAACTAGCGGACTCCTACAATGAGCAGTTCTTC
CDR3 protein: CASSELADSYNEQFF

D gene: NA
V gene: TRBV9
clone size: NA
J gene: TRBJ2-1
CDR3 DNA: TGTGCCAGCAGCGTAGCCCTAGACTCTCTCTCCTACAATGAGCAGTTCTTC
CDR3 protein: CASSVALDSLSYNEQFF

D gene: TRBD1
V gene: TRBV28
clone size: NA
J gene: TRBJ1-4
CDR3 DNA: TGTGCCAGCAGTTTAATCCGGGACAGAGACGGAAATGAAAAACTGTTTTTT
CDR3 protein: CASSLIRDRDGNEKLFF

D gene: TRBD2
V gene: TRBV9
clone size: NA
J gene: TRBJ2-2
CDR3 DNA: TGTGCCAGCAGCGTAGGTCTAGCGGGAGGTAACACCGGGGAGCTGTTTTTT
CDR3 protein: CASSVGLAGGNTGELFF

D gene: TRBD1
V gene: TRBV25-1
clone size: NA
J gene: TRBJ2-1
CDR3 DNA: TGTGCCCCTGTTGGTGGGACAGGGGAGCAGTTCTTC
CDR3 protein: CAPVGGTGEQFF

D gene: NA
V gene: TRBV5-4
clone size: NA
J gene: TRBJ2-3
CDR3 DNA: TGTGCCAGCAGCTTGGGGGTAGCTAGCACAGATACGCAGTATTTT
CDR3 protein: CASSLGVASTDTQYF

D gene: TRBD2
V gene: TRBV11-2
clone size: NA
J gene: TRBJ2-6
CDR3 DNA: TGTGCCAGCAGCGCACTAGCGGGTCCCTCTGGGGCCAACGTCCTGACTTTC
CDR3 protein: CASSALAGPSGANVLTF

D gene: NA
V gene: TRBV2
clone size: few
J gene: TRBJ2-7
CDR3 DNA: TGTGCCAGCAGATTTGAGGGTGCCGAGCAGTACTTC
CDR3 protein: CASRFEGAEQYF

D gene: TRBD1
V gene: TRBV2
clone size: NA
J gene: TRBJ1-1
CDR3 DNA: TGTGCCAGCAGTGTACAGGGGAGGACTGAAGCTTTCTTT
CDR3 protein: CASSVQGRTEAFF

D gene: TRBD2
V gene: TRBV6-6
clone size: NA
J gene: TRBJ2-3
CDR3 DNA: TGTGCCAGCACCCTAGCGGGAGTCTCCATAGATACGCAGTATTTT
CDR3 protein: CASTLAGVSIDTQYF

D gene: NA
V gene: TRBV5-1
clone size: NA
J gene: TRBJ2-7
CDR3 DNA: TGCGCCAGCAGCTCCTTTTGGGGGGCCTACGAGCAGTACTTC
CDR3 protein: CASSSFWGAYEQYF

D gene: NA
V gene: TRBV10-3
clone size: NA
J gene: TRBJ1-2
CDR3 DNA: TGTGCCATCTTCGACGCACTTGGGCGTGGCTACACCTTC
CDR3 protein: CAIFDALGRGYTF

D gene: NA
V gene: TRBV6-5
clone size: NA
J gene: TRBJ1-1
CDR3 DNA: TGTGCCAGCTTTTCAGGGATGAACACTGAAGCTTTCTTT
CDR3 protein: CASFSGMNTEAFF

D gene: NA
V gene: TRBV9
clone size: NA
J gene: TRBJ2-6
CDR3 DNA: TGTGCCAGCAGAGCCCCGAGCTCTGGGGCCAACGTCCTGACTTTC
CDR3 protein: CASRAPSSGANVLTF

D gene: NA
V gene: TRBV28
clone size: NA
J gene: TRBJ1-4
CDR3 DNA: TGTGCCAGCAACCCCGCCTTGCGTGAGGAAAAACTGTTTTTT
CDR3 protein: CASNPALREEKLFF